The following is a T cell receptor (beta chain) sequence with its context. What it binds is unknown. Using a J-beta primer mix together with a sample-barcoded 5' primer, a second PCR was run for about 6 to 11 cycles. With 12 random nucleotides, a template-switch adaptor tagged each individual cDNA molecule. TCRdb reprocessed the 5' RACE reads via MiXCR and lists one record per CDR3 protein. In the table there are some 1,500,000 distinct CDR3 sequences, under 55% of which are singletons. Trimming took off 2 bases at V and 3 bases at J, with 10 bases between the two ends. The germline V gene encodes CDR1 MGHRA and CDR2 YSYEKL. The CDR3 is 15 amino acids. The sample is drawn from a study of blood T cells in healthy people across ages. Findings and caveats of the study: Age brought a roughly linear fall in TCR beta diversity measured per million T cells. Estimated diversity across one million T cells was deemed an underestimate.

The sequencing input was blood. V is TRBV4-1 and J is TRBJ1-4, with D tentatively TRBD1 (6 bases). The source is a young woman in good health. CDR3 sequence: CASSQRTAPNEKLFF. In DNA, the CDR3 is TGCGCCAGCAGCCAACGGACAGCCCCTAATGAAAAACTGTTTTTT.